The 19 T cell receptor beta chains below were found in one sample sequenced in a study of resident and recirculating memory T cells in vitiligo. Sequencing used immunoSEQ multiplex PCR; TCRdb keeps in-frame clones, though not all of them. The table records tens of thousands of clones, around 90% of them present only once. Sequencing was carried out using blood. The receptor source for this set is a male donor with vitiligo.

The rearrangement links TRBV11-2 to TRBJ2-1; 8 positions match TRBD2. The V segment lost 4 bases and the J segment 6 bases; nucleotides outside the gene matches: 8. The V gene's germline CDR1 is SGHAT and CDR2 FQNNGV. This CDR3 spans 15 amino acids. This CDR3 is CASSSVGTSGNEQFF. Here the CDR3 DNA reads TGTGCCAGCAGCTCCGTGGGGACTAGTGGCAATGAGCAGTTCTTC.

The rearrangement joins TRBV4-3 to TRBJ2-2, with no clear D. Looked up from germline, CDR1 is LGHNA and CDR2 is YSLEER. V shed 2 bases and J shed 7 bases, with 8 bases lying between them. The CDR3 length is 13 residues. CDR3 sequence reads: CASSQRSGGELFF. CDR3 nucleotides: TGCGCCAGCAGCCAACGATCGGGCGGGGAGCTGTTTTTT.

The chain combines TRBV23-1 with TRBJ1-2, with TRBD1 identical over 7 bases. TRBV23-1 falls under the ORF class, with uncertain function. After removal of 2 bases from V and 2 bases from J, the junction contained 5 bases not matched to a gene. The CDR3 has 15 residues. Written as DNA, the CDR3 is TGCGCCAGCAGTCAACCTGCGACAGGGAACTATGGCTACACCTTC. Translated, it gives CASSQPATGNYGYTF.

J is TRBJ2-7 and V is TRBV19; D perhaps matches TRBD2 (6 bases). V was clipped by 7 bases and J by 3 bases, with 16 bases between them. Per germline, CDR1 LNHDA and CDR2 SQIVND (reference sequence). The CDR3 covers 14 residues. The CDR3 nucleotides are TGTGCCAGTAATGCGGGGACTGATAACTACGAGCAGTACTTC. Amino acids: CASNAGTDNYEQYF. The whole variable domain, remainder taken from reference TRBV19 and TRBJ2-7, is DGGITQSPKYLFRKEGQNVTLSCEQNLNHDAMYWYRQDPGQGLRLIYYSQIVNDFQKGDIAEGYSVSREKKESFPLTVTSAQKNPTAFYLCASNAGTDNYEQYFGPGTRLTVT.

The rearrangement uses TRBV7-2 and TRBJ2-7; 13 positions agree with TRBD2. This CDR3 has 19 residues. With 1 base clipped from V and 7 bases from J, the junction kept 16 bases outside the gene matches. Germline assignment: CDR1 SGHTA and CDR2 FQGNSA. The CDR3: CASSLVGPGLAGKLEEQYF. In nucleotides, the CDR3 is TGTGCCAGCAGCTTAGTCGGTCCGGGACTAGCGGGGAAGTTGGAGGAGCAGTACTTC.

Only one count was recorded for this clone. CDR3 amino acids: CASSLAVREAFF. CDR3 in DNA: TGTGCCAGCAGCTTAGCGGTGAGAGAAGCTTTCTTT. The V call is TRBV7-9, the J call TRBJ1-1; D remains ambiguous. With 0 bases removed from V and 8 bases from J, the gap between germline ends came to 7 bases. This CDR3 is 12 amino acids long. In germline, CDR1 is SEHNR, CDR2 FQNEAQ (reference sequence).

J is TRBJ2-1 and V is TRBV6-1; TRBD2 matches at 11 bases. Trimming removed 7 bases from V and 15 bases from J; junction bases left unmatched: 11. The CDR3 length is 13 residues. Germline V gene lookup returns CDR1 MNHNS and CDR2 SASEGT. CDR3 protein: CASTNSGRGDPFF. CDR3 DNA: TGTGCCAGCACTAATAGCGGGAGGGGCGATCCGTTCTTC.

By share of the sample, this clone is medium-sized. The V gene is TRBV6-1, the J gene TRBJ1-5; possibly TRBD1 for D (6 bases). The germline CDR1 and CDR2 sequences are MNHNS and SASEGT. The CDR3 runs 15 residues. The V end lost 6 bases, the J end lost 1 base, and 13 bases lay between the germline ends. In nucleotides, the CDR3 is TGTGCCAGCAGCGGGGGGGCGGGCAGCAATCAGCCCCAGCATTTT. Translation gives CASSGGAGSNQPQHF.

The rearrangement joins TRBV7-9 to TRBJ2-7; 7 bases are a match to TRBD1. Per the germline V gene, CDR1 is SEHNR and CDR2 is FQNEAQ (reference sequence). J gave up 2 bases and V 9 bases, and 10 bases lay outside the gene matches. The CDR3 covers 14 residues. The CDR3 sequence: CASTLQGSPYEQYF. In DNA, the CDR3 is TGTGCCAGTACGCTACAGGGGAGCCCCTACGAGCAGTACTTC.

The chain is built from TRBV30 and TRBJ1-2, with TRBD1 matching over 8 bases. Per germline, CDR1 GTSNPN and CDR2 SVGIG (reference sequence). The CDR3 spans 14 residues. The V and J ends lost 5 bases and 7 bases, in that order; junction bases with no gene match: 12. CDR3 sequence reads: CAWDLGQGRSGYTF. As DNA, the CDR3 is TGTGCCTGGGACCTCGGACAGGGACGGTCTGGCTACACCTTC. The complete variable domain, with remaining parts taken from reference TRBV30 and TRBJ1-2, reads SQTIHQWPATLVQPVGSPLSLECTVEGTSNPNLYWYRQAAGRGLQLLFYSVGIGQISSEVPQNLSASRPQDRQFILSSKKLLLSDSGFYLCAWDLGQGRSGYTFGSGTRLTVV.

This chain joins TRBV28 and TRBJ2-7; D possibly corresponds to TRBD2 (6 bases). V was shortened by 5 bases and J by 8 bases, with 13 bases between the two germline ends. The CDR3 runs 12 residues. Germline values: CDR1 MDHEN, CDR2 SYDVKM. This CDR3 reads CASSPPRGKQYF. In nucleotides, the CDR3 is TGTGCCAGCAGTCCCCCCCGGGGGAAGCAGTACTTC.

V is TRBV27 and J is TRBJ1-1; 8 nucleotides match TRBD1. V was pared by 1 base and J by 1 base, with 2 bases of the junction left unmatched. The CDR3 totals 15 residues. CDR1 is MNHEY, CDR2 SMNVEV, per germline (reference sequence). The CDR3 coding sequence is TGTGCCAGCAGTTTATACGACAGGGGGAACACTGAAGCTTTCTTT. Translated: CASSLYDRGNTEAFF.

The rearrangement uses TRBV11-3 and TRBJ2-1, with 8 nucleotides matching TRBD2. The V gene's germline CDR1 is SGHNT and CDR2 YENEEA. Germline trimming cut 2 bases from V and 1 base from J; bases unmatched to any gene: 10. The CDR3 has 18 amino acids. The CDR3 DNA reads TGTGCCAGCAGCTTAAACCCACCGGGACTAGGGTCCTACAATGAGCAGTTCTTC. Its translation: CASSLNPPGLGSYNEQFF.

The rearrangement links TRBV18 to TRBJ2-7; tentatively, D is TRBD1 (5 bases). Looked up from germline, CDR1 is KGHSH and CDR2 is LQKENI. This CDR3 comprises 15 residues. The V gene lost 5 bases and the J gene lost 0 bases, with 14 bases spanning the gap. The CDR3 is CASSTTTAISYEQYF. For the CDR3, the DNA is TGTGCCAGCTCAACGACGACAGCAATCTCCTACGAGCAGTACTTC. The variable domain in full, with the rest retrieved from reference TRBV18 and TRBJ2-7, is NAGVMQNPRHLVRRRGQEARLRCSPMKGHSHVYWYRQLPEEGLKFMVYLQKENIIDESGMPKERFSAEFPKEGPSILRIQQVVRGDSAAYFCASSTTTAISYEQYFGPGTRLTVT.

This sequence joins TRBV10-1 and TRBJ2-3, with 7 bases fitting TRBD2. This CDR3 comprises 19 residues. CDR1 is WNHNN and CDR2 is SYGVQD in the germline V gene (reference sequence). After removal of 3 bases from V and 0 bases from J, the junction contained 15 bases not matched to a gene. For the CDR3, the DNA is TGCGCCAGCAGTGAATTAGGGGCTAGCGGAGCCCCTAGCACAGATACGCAGTATTTT. Translated: CASSELGASGAPSTDTQYF.

The CDR3 spells CASSSRDLSSYNEQFF. DNA for the CDR3: TGTGCCAGCAGTTCTCGGGACTTAAGCTCCTACAATGAGCAGTTCTTC. This chain links TRBV27 with TRBJ2-1; D may be TRBD2 (6 bases). Between the trimmed V and J ends, which lost 4 bases and 0 bases, there was a span of 13 bases. Germline V gives CDR1 MNHEY, CDR2 SMNVEV (reference sequence). This CDR3 spans 16 amino acids.

This clone has only a few counts. J is TRBJ2-7 and V is TRBV4-2; D not resolved. CDR1 is LGHNA and CDR2 is YNFKEQ in the germline V gene. This CDR3 is 12 amino acids long. The V end was cut by 0 bases, the J end by 4 bases, with 4 bases between. The DNA for the CDR3 is TGTGCCAGCAGCCAAGATCAGTACGAGCAGTACTTC. Translation gives CASSQDQYEQYF.

This clone appeared once. This chain connects TRBV29-1 to TRBJ1-2; D is uncertain. The CDR3 totals 14 residues. CDR1 SQVTM and CDR2 ANQGSEA come from the germline V gene. Trimming removed 2 bases from V and 4 bases from J, with 14 bases in between. CDR3 sequence (DNA): TGCAGCGTTGAAAATTCCCCAGGATTCTATGGCTACACCTTC. Amino acids: CSVENSPGFYGYTF.

This clone was observed a single time. This chain connects TRBV18 to TRBJ1-3; 7 nucleotides match TRBD1. The CDR3 is made up of 16 amino acids. The junction had 4 bases not matched to a gene; V was cut back by 2 bases and J by 0 bases. In germline, CDR1 is KGHSH, CDR2 LQKENI. The CDR3 sequence is CASSPGQANSGNTIYF. The CDR3 DNA reads as TGTGCCAGCTCACCAGGACAGGCGAACTCTGGAAACACCATATATTTT.